The next 15 T cell receptor beta chains were all read from a single sample in a study of blood T cell repertoires in COVID-19. Repertoires were generated with immunoSEQ multiplex PCR, while TCRdb's copy carries only in-frame clones and drops some. The data contain 200,000 to 250,000 clones, just over 85% of them seen just once; the ten biggest clones take up around 2.2%. The sequenced sample was peripheral blood. The receptors here all came from a man aged 25-45 years who had recovered from COVID-19.

This clone was observed a few times. CDR3 region: CASLVRQSSYEQYF. Here the CDR3 DNA reads TGTGCCAGCTTGGTGCGCCAAAGCTCCTACGAGCAGTACTTC. The chain couples TRBV5-4 to TRBJ2-7; D gene uncertain. From germline, CDR1 is SGHNT and CDR2 YYREEE (reference sequence). V gave up 7 bases and J gave up 0 bases, with 14 bases separating them. This CDR3 comprises 14 residues.

V and J are TRBV18 and TRBJ1-2, with 9 bases fitting TRBD1. With 10 bases clipped from V and 7 bases from J, the junction kept 7 bases outside the gene matches. Germline CDR1 reads KGHSH; CDR2 reads LQKENI. CDR3 size: 12 residues. Here the CDR3 reads CAIDRGGRGYTF. In DNA, the CDR3 is TGTGCCATCGACAGGGGGGGCCGTGGCTACACCTTC.

V usage is TRBV4-1 and J usage is TRBJ2-7; possible D gene TRBD1, 5 bases. CDR3 length: 15 amino acids. V lost 2 bases and J 5 bases, leaving 16 bases between the germline ends. Germline loops: CDR1 MGHRA, CDR2 YSYEKL. DNA for the CDR3: TGCGCCAGCAGCCAACCGACTCAGGGTCACCACGAGCAGTACTTC. Protein sequence: CASSQPTQGHHEQYF.

V usage is TRBV6-5 and J usage is TRBJ1-1; D unresolved. CDR1 is MNHEY, CDR2 SVGAGI, per germline. CDR3 size: 14 residues. V was pared by 2 bases and J by 1 base, with 8 bases between. The CDR3 DNA sequence: TGTGCCAGCAGTTACGACACGCCGAACACTGAAGCTTTCTTT. It yields the protein CASSYDTPNTEAFF.

Turning to this clone: The same CDR3 also results from other DNA sequences found in this sample. The V gene is TRBV29-1, the J gene TRBJ1-3, with D unresolved. The CDR3 is 12 amino acids. Trimming took off 7 bases at V and 0 bases at J, with 7 bases between the two ends. Germline V lookup: CDR1 SQVTM, CDR2 ANQGSEA. The CDR3 sequence: CSGGLSGNTIYF. CDR3 nucleotides: TGCAGCGGCGGACTCTCTGGAAACACCATATATTTT.

There are a few counts of this clone. V gene TRBV11-2 combines with J gene TRBJ1-3; TRBD1 might be the D (6 bases). The CDR3 loop spans 19 amino acids. V was shortened by 1 base and J by 3 bases, with 22 bases between the two germline ends. Germline V CDR1 and CDR2: SGHAT, FQNNGV. CDR3 loop: CASSLGVGGAPLYGNTIYF. DNA of the CDR3: TGTGCCAGCAGCTTAGGAGTCGGGGGGGCGCCCTTGTATGGAAACACCATATATTTT. Full variable domain (remainder filled in from reference TRBV11-2 and TRBJ1-3): EAGVAQSPRYKIIEKRQSVAFWCNPISGHATLYWYQQILGQGPKLLIQFQNNGVVDDSQLPKDRFSAERLKGVDSTLKIQPAKLEDSAVYLCASSLGVGGAPLYGNTIYFGEGSWLTVV.

The V and J genes are TRBV6-5 and TRBJ1-5; 12 bases are a match to TRBD1. This CDR3 comprises 13 residues. The germline V gene has CDR1 MNHEY and CDR2 SVGAGI. The DNA for the CDR3 is TGTGCTGGGGACAGGGGGCGAGGTCAGCCCCAGCATTTT. It yields the protein CAGDRGRGQPQHF.

The chain uses TRBV4-2 and TRBJ1-5; no reliable D call. The germline V and J ends were trimmed by 0 bases and 3 bases, with 6 bases remaining between them. The CDR3 sequence is 14 residues long. Germline CDR1 is LGHNA and CDR2 is YNFKEQ. CDR3: CASSQDRNNQPQHF. The CDR3 nucleotides are TGTGCCAGCAGCCAAGACAGGAACAATCAGCCCCAGCATTTT.

The chain has TRBV9 and TRBJ1-5; 9 nucleotides agree with TRBD1. This CDR3 has 16 amino acids. Trimming cost V 4 bases and J 5 bases; bases outside gene matches: 10. Germline V lookup: CDR1 SGDLS, CDR2 YYNGEE. The CDR3 sequence: CASSPGTGQWDQPQHF. The CDR3 nucleotides read TGTGCCAGCAGCCCGGGGACAGGGCAGTGGGATCAGCCCCAGCATTTT.

The rearrangement joins TRBV3-1 (or the pseudogene TRBV3-2) to TRBJ2-4, with TRBD2 matching over 8 bases. This CDR3 spans 16 amino acids. CDR1 is LGHDT, CDR2 YNNKEL, per germline (reference sequence). Trimming cost V 4 bases and J 0 bases; bases outside gene matches: 5. CDR3 loop: CASSLRGGVAKNIQYF. In DNA, the CDR3 is TGTGCCAGCAGCCTCCGGGGGGGGGTAGCCAAAAACATTCAGTACTTC.

J is TRBJ2-1 and V is TRBV2; 11 bases line up with TRBD2. Germline V gene sequence: CDR1 SNHLY, CDR2 FYNNEI. Trimming removed 6 bases from V and 6 bases from J; junction bases left unmatched: 7. This CDR3 comprises 15 residues. The CDR3 coding sequence is TGTGCCAGCAGAGAGCTAGCGGGGGGTAGCAATGAGCAGTTCTTC. Its translation is CASRELAGGSNEQFF.

This clone showed up just a few times. The chain couples TRBV29-1 to TRBJ1-5, with TRBD1 matching 7 bases. The ends lost 8 bases at V and 3 bases at J; junction bases unmatched: 4. Germline V gene data show CDR1 as SQVTM and CDR2 as ANQGSEA. The CDR3 has 12 amino acids. The CDR3 sequence: CSCGTANQPQHF. The CDR3, as DNA: TGCAGCTGTGGGACAGCCAATCAGCCCCAGCATTTT.

The chain has TRBV5-4 and TRBJ1-2; the D is unclear. The CDR3 contains 14 residues. The V end was cut by 1 base, the J end by 6 bases, with 13 bases between. Germline V gene lookup returns CDR1 SGHNT and CDR2 YYREEE (reference sequence). In nucleotides, the CDR3 is TGTGCCAGCAGCTTGAACTCTCGAGATAATGGCTACACCTTC. Encoded protein: CASSLNSRDNGYTF.

This chain connects TRBV4-1 to TRBJ1-2; 9 nucleotides align to TRBD1. The ends lost 0 bases at V and 0 bases at J; junction bases unmatched: 8. CDR3 length: 18 residues. CDR1 MGHRA and CDR2 YSYEKL come from the germline V gene. The CDR3 reads CASSQDQGQGRANYGYTF. CDR3 coding DNA: TGCGCCAGCAGCCAAGATCAGGGACAGGGTCGAGCTAACTATGGCTACACCTTC.

The rearrangement uses TRBV5-6 and TRBJ2-2; TRBD2 might be the D (5 bases). The germline CDR1 and CDR2 sequences are SGHDT and YYEEEE. The CDR3 covers 14 residues. V gave up 4 bases and J gave up 1 base, with 8 bases separating them. The CDR3 DNA follows: TGTGCCAGCAGCCCACTAGGGAACACCGGGGAGCTGTTTTTT. This translates into CASSPLGNTGELFF.